The TCR beta chain described here comes from a study of human T cells and chemical hapten exposure. Study-wide points: Having alopecia, the donors may differ immunologically from healthy people.

This CDR3 contains 15 residues. The germline V and J ends were trimmed by 0 bases and 8 bases, with 16 bases remaining between them. Germline CDR1 and CDR2: MNHEY and SMNVEV (reference sequence). TCRdb called the RACE reads again in MiXCR, with one record for every CDR3 protein. The sample carries 350,000 to 400,000 distinct CDR3 sequences, about 6% recorded once. This clonotype was seen a few times. No antigen is known for it. Described time point: patch test 2, 6 weeks after DPC sensitization. Documented treatment: therapeutic diphenylcyclopropenone sensitization with weekly scalp DPC. The gene calls are TRBV27 and TRBJ1-2; D perhaps matches TRBD1 (6 bases). The sequence was collected from a woman under 30 with alopecia areata. Some clones in this sample may be carry-over from other donors' samples. The material sequenced was whole blood, taken in connection with sensitization to the hapten diphenylcyclopropenone (DPC). CDR3 DNA: TGTGCCAGCAGTTTATCCCTGGACAGTGCGGCGGGCTACACCTTC. Its translation is CASSLSLDSAAGYTF.